This record covers a single T cell receptor (beta chain). Division of CD4+ cells produced a CD45RA+ naive subset and a CD45RA-negative memory subset. This entry belongs to a study of shared clonotypes between healthy human individuals. Repertoires were generated with immunoSEQ multiplex PCR, while TCRdb's copy carries only in-frame clones and drops some. The sample has over 2 million clones, 92% seen once; the top ten hold 0.3% to 0.4%. Trimming left V 6 bases short and J 0 bases short, with 8 bases between. In germline, CDR1 is MDHEN, CDR2 SYDVKM. The CDR3 loop spans 13 amino acids. The clonotype comes from a man younger than 30 in good health. Some clones in this sample may be carry-over from other donors' samples. Material for sequencing was naive CD4+ T cells from PBMCs. The sample's subset: CD45RA+ positively selected. The J gene is TRBJ1-1, the V gene TRBV28, with D uncertain. Written as DNA, the CDR3 is TGTGCCAGCAGCCCCGATCTGAACACTGAAGCTTTCTTT. It translates to CASSPDLNTEAFF.